Presented here are 14 T cell receptor beta chains from one specimen sequenced in a study of CD8 T cells in ankylosing spondylitis. Study-level points and caveats: One TCR beta motif, made up of 7 or 8 highly homologous variants, appeared characteristic of ankylosing spondylitis blood.

One entry per CDR3 protein results from TCRdb running MiXCR on the 5' RACE reads. The profile shows some 840,000 distinct CDR3 sequences, about an eighth of them singletons. Their cognate antigens are unknown. The material sequenced was blood, either unsorted or a sorted T cell fraction (not recorded which). The source of these receptors is a male donor with ankylosing spondylitis.

This rearrangement joins TRBV6-1 to TRBJ2-3, with 16 bases lining up with TRBD2. The junction had 1 base not matched to a gene; V was cut back by 8 bases and J by 2 bases. This CDR3 contains 15 residues. Germline V gene sequence: CDR1 MNHNS, CDR2 SASEGT. CDR3 in DNA: TGTGCCAGCGGGACTAGCGGGAGGGCCACAGATACGCAGTATTTT. Protein product: CASGTSGRATDTQYF.

This clonotype was seen only a few times. One junction end does not reproduce the germline sequence, and a read error may be involved. The rearrangement joins TRBV7-3 to TRBJ2-3; a weak D match, TRBD1 (6 bases). Germline-derived CDR1 and CDR2 are SGHTA and FQGTGA. The CDR3 runs 16 residues. The CDR3 loop is CASSLTGTSARDTQYF. As DNA, the CDR3 is TGTGCCAGCAGCCTAACCGGGACATCCGCTCGAGATACGCAGTATTTT.

J is TRBJ2-7 and V is TRBV7-2; perhaps TRBD1 as D (6 bases). The ends were cut back, 5 bases at V and 3 bases at J, with 14 bases in the middle. Looked up from germline, CDR1 is SGHTA and CDR2 is FQGNSA. The CDR3 sequence is 14 residues long. The CDR3 nucleotides read TGTGCCAGCAGCCTGGGGGCCCTTGGCTACGAGCAGTACTTC. As protein: CASSLGALGYEQYF.

This clonotype was observed at least ten times. The chain links TRBV4-3 to TRBJ2-1; maybe TRBD2 (6 bases). Germline V gene sequence: CDR1 LGHNA, CDR2 YSLEER. The CDR3 is 17 amino acids. The V end lost 0 bases, the J end lost 1 base, and 13 bases lay between the germline ends. The CDR3 DNA is TGCGCCAGCAGCCAAGAGAGTCGCGGGATGTCCTACAATGAGCAGTTCTTC. This codes for CASSQESRGMSYNEQFF.

This clonotype occurred a few times. The V call is TRBV4-3, the J call TRBJ1-2; D remains ambiguous. The germline gives CDR1 LGHNA, CDR2 YSLEER. V lost 0 bases, J lost 5 bases, and 16 bases lay in between. This CDR3 has 16 amino acids. The CDR3 sequence: CASSQDKDRIGYGYTF. The CDR3 coding sequence is TGCGCCAGCAGCCAAGATAAGGACCGGATCGGTTATGGCTACACCTTC.

There are many counts of this clonotype. J is TRBJ1-4 and V is TRBV29-1; D call uncertain. V gave up 3 bases and J gave up 8 bases, with 7 bases separating them. Germline CDR1 is SQVTM and CDR2 is ANQGSEA. This CDR3 comprises 11 residues. CDR3 loop: CSVDTGEKLFF. The CDR3 bases are TGCAGCGTTGATACGGGGGAAAAACTGTTTTTT.

This clonotype was seen a handful of times. This sequence joins TRBV12-3 or TRBV12-4 and TRBJ1-1, with TRBD1 as a possible D gene (5 bases). The ends were cut back, 3 bases at V and 1 base at J, with 18 bases in the middle. This CDR3 is 17 amino acids long. Written as DNA, the CDR3 is TGTGCCAGCAGTTTGCCCGTGCGGTCAGGGCAGAACACTGAAGCTTTCTTT. It specifies CASSLPVRSGQNTEAFF.

V is TRBV9 and J is TRBJ1-1; TRBD1 might be the D (5 bases). The germline V gene encodes CDR1 SGDLS and CDR2 YYNGEE. The V and J ends lost 0 bases and 4 bases respectively, with 7 bases between them. The CDR3 is made up of 13 amino acids. The CDR3 DNA is TGTGCCAGCAGCGTAGTTGGGGCCACTGAAGCTTTCTTT. This gives the protein CASSVVGATEAFF.

The chain uses TRBV7-2 and TRBJ2-5, with 8 bases matching TRBD2. This CDR3 has 14 amino acids. V was pared by 4 bases and J by 5 bases, with 6 bases of the junction left unmatched. Looked up from germline, CDR1 is SGHTA and CDR2 is FQGNSA. The CDR3 loop is CASSSGTRGETQYF. The CDR3 DNA reads as TGTGCCAGCAGCTCGGGGACTAGAGGGGAGACCCAGTACTTC.

The chain recombines TRBV7-8 with TRBJ2-1; 11 nucleotides line up with TRBD2. This CDR3 contains 18 residues. Germline lookup yields CDR1 SGHVS and CDR2 FQNEAQ. Losses at the gene ends were 5 bases for V and 7 bases for J; bases not matched to a gene: 16. In DNA, the CDR3 is TGTGCCAGCAGCCCGGGACTAGCGGTTACTAGTGGGTTGAATGAGCAGTTCTTC. Encoded protein: CASSPGLAVTSGLNEQFF.

In its sample, this clonotype was seen a few times. The chain carries TRBV20-1 and TRBJ1-5, with 7 nucleotides matching TRBD1. CDR1 DFQATT and CDR2 SNEGSKA come from the germline V gene (reference sequence). Losses at the gene ends were 4 bases for V and 7 bases for J; bases not matched to a gene: 10. The CDR3 loop spans 14 amino acids. CDR3 region: CSATSTGEDQPQHF. The CDR3 nucleotides read TGCAGTGCTACTTCCACAGGGGAGGACCAGCCCCAGCATTTT.

This clonotype was counted only a few times. V and J are TRBV21-1 and TRBJ2-7; no DNA check was done on the table's D call, TRBD1. TRBV21-1 is marked as a pseudogene. The CDR3 has 16 residues. Written as DNA, the CDR3 is TGTGCCAGCAGCAGTTATACAGGGGGCTTCTCCTACGAGCAGTACTTC. Translated: CASSSYTGGFSYEQYF.

There are a few counts of this clonotype. The V and J genes are TRBV4-1 and TRBJ2-7; D call uncertain. CDR1 MGHRA and CDR2 YSYEKL come from the germline V gene. The V end lost 0 bases, the J end lost 7 bases, and 10 bases lay between the germline ends. CDR3 size: 13 residues. The chain's CDR3 is CASSQEVDREQYF. Here the CDR3 DNA reads TGCGCCAGCAGCCAAGAAGTTGACCGGGAGCAGTACTTC.

The rearrangement uses TRBV7-2 and TRBJ1-2; 10 bases match TRBD1. This CDR3 is built from 15 residues. V lost 5 bases, J lost 6 bases, and 9 bases stayed unmatched. Germline assignment: CDR1 SGHTA and CDR2 FQGNSA. The CDR3 protein is CASSTTTGGINGYTF. The CDR3 nucleotides are TGTGCCAGCAGCACGACGACAGGGGGCATAAATGGCTACACCTTC. The full variable domain, in which reference TRBV7-2 and TRBJ1-2 provide the parts outside the CDR3, is GAGVSQSPSNKVTEKGKDVELRCDPISGHTALYWYRQSLGQGLEFLIYFQGNSAPDKSGLPSDRFSAERTGGSVSTLTIQRTQQEDSAVYLCASSTTTGGINGYTFGSGTRLTVV.